This passage covers 4 T cell receptor beta chains from one sample sequenced in a study. Cells sorted as Tregs were CD4+, CD25+ and CD127-/low. TCRdb itself ran the 5' RACE reads through MiXCR, one entry per CDR3 protein. This sample has tens of thousands of distinct CDR3 sequences; roughly 28% occur once, and the top ten carry 2% to 2.5%. The specimen was tumor-infiltrating Tregs sorted from the breast tumor. These receptors originate from a female donor with breast cancer.

This clonotype was seen ten or more times. The genes are TRBV20-1 and TRBJ1-5; maybe TRBD1 (5 bases). In germline, CDR1 is DFQATT, CDR2 SNEGSKA (reference sequence). This CDR3 spans 13 amino acids. The germline V and J ends were trimmed by 2 bases and 5 bases, with 10 bases remaining between them. Here the CDR3 reads CSARRQRDQPQHF. CDR3 in DNA: TGCAGTGCTAGAAGACAGAGAGATCAGCCCCAGCATTTT.

With regard to this clonotype: A read error may produce the germline difference seen at one junction end. The chain combines TRBV4-1 with TRBJ2-3, with D maybe TRBD1 (6 bases). This CDR3 is 16 amino acids long. CDR1 is MGHRA, CDR2 YSYEKL, per germline. The CDR3 reads CASSQSRGQGRDTQYF. In DNA form, the CDR3 reads TGTGCCAGCAGCCAATCCCGTGGGCAGGGGAGAGATACGCAGTATTTT.

The chain uses TRBV4-2 and TRBJ1-1; D unresolved. The V gene's germline CDR1 is LGHNA and CDR2 YNFKEQ. CDR3 length: 15 residues. Between the trimmed V and J ends, which lost 1 base and 5 bases, there was a span of 14 bases. The CDR3: CASSQVRTGGTEAFF. Written as DNA, the CDR3 is TGTGCCAGCAGCCAAGTGAGGACGGGAGGGACTGAAGCTTTCTTT.

V is TRBV29-1 and J is TRBJ2-2; D is undetermined. V was pared by 3 bases and J by 1 base, with 6 bases between. This CDR3 is 13 amino acids long. Germline CDR1 is SQVTM and CDR2 is ANQGSEA. The CDR3 sequence is CSVDQRNTGELFF. The CDR3 region has the DNA TGCAGCGTTGATCAACGGAACACCGGGGAGCTGTTTTTT.